This T cell receptor (beta chain) was identified during a study of cytomegalovirus exposure and HLA in healthy donors. Samples came from healthy bone marrow donors. Trimming took 0 bases from V and 8 from J, leaving 11 bases between them. CDR3 length: 14 amino acids. Germline CDR1 reads MGHRA; CDR2 reads YSYEKL. Study findings and constraints: Compared with the approximately 680-donor mean, an Asian-associated ancestry cluster reportedly had fewer N-insertions, according to a later analysis. Earlier findings revealed that most TCR beta V segments proved productive either about 87% or about 30% of the time. Later analysis showed most CMV-associated TCR beta chains appearing HLA-restricted.

PCR used 60 Vbeta primers and 13 Jbeta primers. TCRdb's copy holds only in-frame clones and misses some; the assay was immunoSEQ multiplex PCR. The table for this sample gives under 100,000 clones. As concerns this clone: Its cognate antigen is unknown.

The chain joins TRBV4-1 to TRBJ2-1, with D maybe TRBD2 (6 bases). The receptor comes from a woman aged 25 to 39 in good health and CMV-seronegative. Sequencing was done on a sample of PBMCs. CDR3 nucleotides: TGCGCCAGCAGCCAAGATCGGGGGTACCATGAGCAGTTCTTC. Translation gives CASSQDRGYHEQFF.